This T cell receptor beta chain comes out of a study of blood T cell repertoires in COVID-19. Study-level background: COVID-19 samples, acute and convalescent, were from the United States, Italy and Spain. Nucleic acid was either cDNA or gDNA, and it came from T cells, B-cell-depleted T cells, or PBMCs.

The ends lost 3 bases at V and 1 base at J; junction bases unmatched: 13. Looked up from germline, CDR1 is SGHNT and CDR2 is YENEEA. The CDR3 length is 18 residues. Assay: immunoSEQ multiplex PCR; the TCRdb copy retains only in-frame clones and omits some. The repertoire has about 260,000 clones, around nine tenths of them found once; the top ten carry approximately 10%. The sequence was obtained from a man aged 40-50 years with active or convalescent COVID-19. The gene calls are TRBV11-3 and TRBJ2-3; 7 positions match TRBD1. The sequenced sample was peripheral blood. The chain's CDR3 is CASSFRAGGPAGTDTQYF. The CDR3 bases are TGTGCCAGCAGCTTTCGGGCAGGGGGACCGGCGGGCACAGATACGCAGTATTTT.